These 13 T cell receptor beta chains were sequenced from one sample in a study of control samples from healthy donors and cancer patients. The repertoire was sequenced with immunoSEQ multiplex PCR; TCRdb's copy has only in-frame clones and lacks some. Of under 300,000 clones in the sample, around 80% were seen once. Sequenced input: PBMCs. Source of these receptors: a woman aged 55-70 years with lung cancer.

With regard to this clone: A much larger clone differs from this one at a single base, so this may be a read error. In the same sample, other DNA sequences code for this CDR3. The rearrangement links TRBV6-1 to TRBJ1-2; D remains ambiguous. Germline loops: CDR1 MNHNS, CDR2 SASEGT. Trimming left V 2 bases short and J 2 bases short, with 3 bases between. CDR3 length: 12 residues. CDR3: CASSERNYGYTF. CDR3 bases: TGTGCCAGCAGTGAAAGGAACTATGGCTACACCTTC.

V gene TRBV18 combines with J gene TRBJ2-7, with TRBD1 matching over 10 bases. The V gene end was trimmed by 4 bases and the J gene end by 3 bases; junction bases not matched to a gene: 6. Germline CDR1 reads KGHSH; CDR2 reads LQKENI. CDR3 length: 15 residues. The CDR3 coding sequence is TGTGCCAGCTCACTGGGACAGGGGTTAATCTACGAGCAGTACTTC. Encoded protein: CASSLGQGLIYEQYF.

To note about this clone: A junction end diverges from the germline sequence, so it may reflect a read error. The V and J genes are TRBV5-1 and TRBJ1-5; maybe TRBD1 (6 bases). CDR3 size: 15 residues. CDR1 SGHRS and CDR2 YFSETQ come from the germline V gene. The CDR3 region is CASSLGHDSNQPQHF. CDR3 sequence (DNA): TGCGCCAGCAGTTTGGGACACGATAGCAATCAGCCCCAGCATTTT.

The rearrangement uses TRBV11-3 and TRBJ2-1, with 8 bases that match TRBD2. Germline V CDR1 and CDR2: SGHNT, YENEEA. With 5 bases clipped from V and 5 bases from J, the junction kept 8 bases outside the gene matches. The CDR3 covers 15 residues. The CDR3 region has the DNA TGTGCCAGCAGCGGGGGAGCGGGAGCCCACAATGAGCAGTTCTTC. This sequence encodes CASSGGAGAHNEQFF.

The DNA for the CDR3 is TGCGCCAGCAGCTGGGGACAGGGGGCTTACAATGAGCAGTTCTTC. Amino acid sequence: CASSWGQGAYNEQFF. This sequence joins TRBV5-1 and TRBJ2-1; 12 nucleotides align to TRBD1. Losses at the gene ends were 3 bases for V and 4 bases for J; bases not matched to a gene: 2. Germline V gene data show CDR1 as SGHRS and CDR2 as YFSETQ. The CDR3 length is 15 residues.

The chain has TRBV2 and TRBJ2-4; D may be TRBD1 (8 bases). The germline V gene encodes CDR1 SNHLY and CDR2 FYNNEI. V lost 5 bases and J 6 bases, leaving 17 bases between the germline ends. CDR3 length: 15 residues. The CDR3 DNA sequence: TGTGCCAGCAGTAACCAACAGGGGGGGATAAACATTCAGTACTTC. Amino acid sequence: CASSNQQGGINIQYF.

CDR3 protein: CAISGQGADGYTF. Written as DNA, the CDR3 is TGTGCCATCAGTGGACAGGGGGCGGATGGCTACACCTTC. V gene TRBV10-3 combines with J gene TRBJ1-2; 10 bases are shared with TRBD1. Germline CDR1 and CDR2: ENHRY and SYGVKD. Trimming took 4 bases from V and 6 from J; bases not matched to a gene: 2. The length of the CDR3 is 13 residues.

This chain connects TRBV6-6 to TRBJ1-4; D not certain. The V gene lost 2 bases and the J gene lost 8 bases, with 9 bases spanning the gap. The CDR3 is 13 residues long. Germline V lookup: CDR1 MNHNY, CDR2 SVGAGI (reference sequence). This CDR3 reads CASSYARAEKLFF. DNA for the CDR3: TGTGCCAGCAGTTACGCGCGGGCAGAAAAACTGTTTTTT.

A few counts support this clone. The J gene is TRBJ1-4, the V gene TRBV28; a possible D gene is TRBD1 (6 bases). Germline CDR1 MDHEN, CDR2 SYDVKM. V shed 3 bases and J shed 3 bases, with 14 bases lying between them. This CDR3 region has 16 residues. The CDR3 loop is CASSLAGEGSNEKLFF. CDR3 DNA: TGTGCCAGCAGTTTGGCAGGGGAAGGTTCTAATGAAAAACTGTTTTTT.

The chain uses TRBV7-2 and TRBJ2-7; D is undetermined. Germline V gene data show CDR1 as SGHTA and CDR2 as FQGNSA. The V end was cut by 3 bases, the J end by 2 bases, with 8 bases between. CDR3 length: 13 residues. Written as DNA, the CDR3 is TGTGCCAGCAGCTTTAGTAGGACCTACGAGCAGTACTTC. Translation: CASSFSRTYEQYF.

The sample holds a few counts of this clone. This chain connects TRBV19 to TRBJ1-2, with 7 bases lining up with TRBD1. The CDR3 totals 12 residues. Germline V gives CDR1 LNHDA, CDR2 SQIVND (reference sequence). The J segment lost 2 bases and the V segment lost 7 bases, leaving 1 base of the junction unmatched. The CDR3 nucleotides read TGTGCCAGTATGACAGGGAACTATGGCTACACCTTC. Translating gives CASMTGNYGYTF.

The chain combines TRBV5-6 with TRBJ1-2; possible D gene TRBD1, 6 bases. The V gene lost 4 bases and the J gene lost 1 base, with 17 bases spanning the gap. Looked up from germline, CDR1 is SGHDT and CDR2 is YYEEEE. This CDR3 comprises 16 residues. CDR3 residues: CASSIGTPSHNYGYTF. The CDR3 DNA sequence: TGTGCCAGCAGCATTGGGACACCTTCCCATAACTATGGCTACACCTTC.

The chain carries TRBV9 and TRBJ2-3; 8 bases fit TRBD2. The germline V gene encodes CDR1 SGDLS and CDR2 YYNGEE. The CDR3 runs to 16 residues. After removal of 1 base from V and 4 bases from J, the junction contained 8 bases not matched to a gene. The CDR3 is CASSVRAGGVADTQYF. The CDR3 DNA reads as TGTGCCAGCAGCGTACGGGCGGGAGGCGTGGCAGATACGCAGTATTTT.